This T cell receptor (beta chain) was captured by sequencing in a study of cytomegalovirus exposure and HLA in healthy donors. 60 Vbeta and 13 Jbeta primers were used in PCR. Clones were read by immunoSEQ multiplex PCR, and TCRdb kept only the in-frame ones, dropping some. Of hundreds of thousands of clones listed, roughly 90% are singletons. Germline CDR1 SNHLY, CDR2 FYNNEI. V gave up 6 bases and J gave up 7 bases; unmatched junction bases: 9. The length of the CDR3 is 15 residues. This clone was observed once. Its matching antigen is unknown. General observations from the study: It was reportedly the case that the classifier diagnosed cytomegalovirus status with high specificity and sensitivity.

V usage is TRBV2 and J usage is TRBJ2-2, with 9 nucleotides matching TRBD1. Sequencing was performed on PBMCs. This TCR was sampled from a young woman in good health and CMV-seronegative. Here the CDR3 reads CASSRDREGGGELFF. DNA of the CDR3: TGTGCCAGCAGCCGGGACAGGGAAGGCGGCGGGGAGCTGTTTTTT.